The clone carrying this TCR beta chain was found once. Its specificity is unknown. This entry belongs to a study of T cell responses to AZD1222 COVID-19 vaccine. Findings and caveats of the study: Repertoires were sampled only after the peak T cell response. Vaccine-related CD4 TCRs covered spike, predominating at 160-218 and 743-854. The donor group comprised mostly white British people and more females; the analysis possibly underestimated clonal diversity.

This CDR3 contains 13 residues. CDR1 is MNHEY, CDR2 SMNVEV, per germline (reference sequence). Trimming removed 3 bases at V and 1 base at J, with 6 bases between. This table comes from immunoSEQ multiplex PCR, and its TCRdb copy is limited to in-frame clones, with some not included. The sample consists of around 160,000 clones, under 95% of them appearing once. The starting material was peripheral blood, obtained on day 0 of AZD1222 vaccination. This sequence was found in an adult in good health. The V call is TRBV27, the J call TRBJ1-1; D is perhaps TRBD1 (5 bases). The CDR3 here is CASSFGTNTEAFF. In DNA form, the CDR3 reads TGTGCCAGCAGTTTTGGGACGAACACTGAAGCTTTCTTT.